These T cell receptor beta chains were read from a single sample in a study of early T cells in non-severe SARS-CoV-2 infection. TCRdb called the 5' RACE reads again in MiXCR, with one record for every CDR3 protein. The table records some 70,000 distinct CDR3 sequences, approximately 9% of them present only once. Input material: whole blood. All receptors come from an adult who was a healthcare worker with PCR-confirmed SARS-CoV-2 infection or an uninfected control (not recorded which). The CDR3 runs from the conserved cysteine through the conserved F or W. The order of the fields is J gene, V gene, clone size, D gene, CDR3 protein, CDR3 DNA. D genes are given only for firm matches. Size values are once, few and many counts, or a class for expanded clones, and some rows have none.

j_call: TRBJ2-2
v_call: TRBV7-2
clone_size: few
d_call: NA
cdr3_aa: CASSSYGTPAGELFF
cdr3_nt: TGTGCCAGCAGCTCGTACGGGACCCCCGCCGGGGAGCTGTTTTTT

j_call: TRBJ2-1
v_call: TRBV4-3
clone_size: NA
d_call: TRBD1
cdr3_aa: CASSLGQGTEQFF
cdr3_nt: TGCGCCAGCAGCCTGGGACAGGGCACTGAGCAGTTCTTC

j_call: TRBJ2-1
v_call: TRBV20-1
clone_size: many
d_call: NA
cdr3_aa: CSAREAEYNEQFF
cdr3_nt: TGCAGTGCTAGAGAAGCGGAATACAATGAGCAGTTCTTC

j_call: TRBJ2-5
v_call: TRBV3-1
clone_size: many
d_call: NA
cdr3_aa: CASSPSGMQTQYF
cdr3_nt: TGTGCCAGCAGCCCATCAGGGATGCAGACCCAGTACTTC

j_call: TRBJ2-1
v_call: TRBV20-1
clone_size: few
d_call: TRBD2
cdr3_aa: CSARTRLAVNEQFF
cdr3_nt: TGCAGTGCTAGAACCCGACTAGCGGTCAATGAGCAGTTCTTC

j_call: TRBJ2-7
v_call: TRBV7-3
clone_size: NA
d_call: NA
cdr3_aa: CASSPDATVYEQYF
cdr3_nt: TGTGCCAGCAGCCCCGACGCGACTGTCTACGAGCAGTACTTC

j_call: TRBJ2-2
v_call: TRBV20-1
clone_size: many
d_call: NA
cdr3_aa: CSVTPNTGELFF
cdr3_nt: TGCAGTGTCACACCTAACACCGGGGAGCTGTTTTTT

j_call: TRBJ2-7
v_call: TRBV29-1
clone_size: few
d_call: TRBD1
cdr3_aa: CSVPRDRGNQQYF
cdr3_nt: TGCAGCGTCCCGCGGGACAGGGGAAATCAGCAGTACTTC

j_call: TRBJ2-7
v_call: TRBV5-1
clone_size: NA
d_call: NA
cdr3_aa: CASSLGLDYEQYF
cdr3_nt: TGCGCCAGCAGCTTGGGACTAGACTACGAGCAGTACTTC

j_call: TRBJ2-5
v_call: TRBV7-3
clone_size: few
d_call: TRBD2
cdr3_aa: CASSPLAGGVSETQYF
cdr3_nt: TGTGCCAGCAGCCCCCTCGCGGGGGGAGTGTCTGAGACCCAGTACTTC

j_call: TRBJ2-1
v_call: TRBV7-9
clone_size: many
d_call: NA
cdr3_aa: CASSLVTGADNEQFF
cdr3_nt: TGTGCCAGCAGCTTAGTGACGGGAGCTGACAATGAGCAGTTCTTC

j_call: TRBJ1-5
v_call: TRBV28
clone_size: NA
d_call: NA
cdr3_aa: CASSPYYGNQPQHF
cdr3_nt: TGTGCCAGCAGTCCTTATTACGGCAATCAGCCCCAGCATTTT

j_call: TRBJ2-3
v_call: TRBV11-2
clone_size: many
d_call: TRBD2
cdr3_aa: CASSYPGTSGRSQYF
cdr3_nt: TGTGCCAGCAGCTACCCCGGGACTAGCGGGAGATCGCAGTATTTT

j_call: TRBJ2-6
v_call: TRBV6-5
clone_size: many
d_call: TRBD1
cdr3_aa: CASTYRGVGGANVLTF
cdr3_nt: TGTGCCAGCACGTACAGGGGAGTGGGTGGGGCCAACGTCCTGACTTTC

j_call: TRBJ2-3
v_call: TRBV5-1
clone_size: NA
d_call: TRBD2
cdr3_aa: CASGGTSGAAPRDTQYF
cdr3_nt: TGCGCCAGCGGAGGGACTAGCGGGGCGGCGCCCCGAGATACGCAGTATTTT

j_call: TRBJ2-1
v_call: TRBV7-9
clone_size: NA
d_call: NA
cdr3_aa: CASSVEFF
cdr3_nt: TGTGCCAGCAGCGTCGAGTTCTTC

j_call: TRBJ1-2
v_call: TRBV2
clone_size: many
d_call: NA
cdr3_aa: CARSTGNYGYTF
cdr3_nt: TGTGCCAGAAGTACAGGTAACTATGGCTACACCTTC

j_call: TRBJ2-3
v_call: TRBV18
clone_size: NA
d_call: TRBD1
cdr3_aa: CASSPRGPDTQYF
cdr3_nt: TGTGCCAGCTCACCGAGGGGGCCAGATACGCAGTATTTT

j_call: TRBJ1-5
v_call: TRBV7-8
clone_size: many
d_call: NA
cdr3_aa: CASSLVRYSNQPQHF
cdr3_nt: TGTGCCAGCAGCTTAGTTAGATATAGCAATCAGCCCCAGCATTTT

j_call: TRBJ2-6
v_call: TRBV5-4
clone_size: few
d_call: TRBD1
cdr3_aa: CASSFRLGRGLSGANVLTF
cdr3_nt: TGTGCCAGCAGCTTCCGGTTGGGCAGGGGGCTTTCTGGGGCCAACGTCCTGACTTTC

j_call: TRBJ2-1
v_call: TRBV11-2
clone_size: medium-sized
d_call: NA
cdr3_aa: CASSLTRNEQFF
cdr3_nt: TGTGCCAGCAGCCTAACCCGCAATGAGCAGTTCTTC

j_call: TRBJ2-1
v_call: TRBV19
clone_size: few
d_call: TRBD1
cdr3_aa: CASRTGGATYNEQFF
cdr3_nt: TGTGCCAGTAGAACAGGGGGCGCAACCTACAATGAGCAGTTCTTC

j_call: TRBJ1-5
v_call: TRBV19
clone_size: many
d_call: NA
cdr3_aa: CASNIRDGGNQPQHF
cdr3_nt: TGTGCCAGTAACATCCGGGACGGGGGGAATCAGCCCCAGCATTTT

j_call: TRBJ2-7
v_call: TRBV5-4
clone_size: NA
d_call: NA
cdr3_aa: CASSSWNSYEQYF
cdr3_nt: TGTGCCAGCAGCTCCTGGAACTCCTACGAGCAGTACTTC

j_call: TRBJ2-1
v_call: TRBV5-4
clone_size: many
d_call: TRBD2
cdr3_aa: CASSYGLAGDEQFF
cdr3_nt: TGTGCCAGCAGCTACGGACTAGCGGGAGATGAGCAGTTCTTC

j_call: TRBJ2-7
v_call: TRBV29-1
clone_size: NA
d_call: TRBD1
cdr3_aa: CSVSDRGQNYEQYF
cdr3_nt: TGCAGCGTTTCCGACAGGGGGCAGAACTACGAGCAGTACTTC

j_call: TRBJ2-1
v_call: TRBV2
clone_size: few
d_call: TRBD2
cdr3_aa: CASSPRLAGNNEQFF
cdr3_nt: TGTGCCAGCAGCCCTAGACTAGCGGGTAACAATGAGCAGTTCTTC

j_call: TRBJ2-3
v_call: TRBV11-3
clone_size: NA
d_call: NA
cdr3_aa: CASSLVAQDTQYF
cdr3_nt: TGTGCCAGCAGCTTAGTAGCACAAGATACGCAGTATTTT

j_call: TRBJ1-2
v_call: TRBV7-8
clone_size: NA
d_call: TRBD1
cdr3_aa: CASSLAAGTGYGYTF
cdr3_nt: TGTGCCAGCAGCTTAGCCGCCGGGACAGGGTATGGCTACACCTTC

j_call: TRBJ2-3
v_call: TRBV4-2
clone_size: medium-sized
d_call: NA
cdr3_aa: CASSQDLEVRPWDTQYF
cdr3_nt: TGTGCCAGCAGCCAAGATCTCGAGGTTAGACCCTGGGATACGCAGTATTTT

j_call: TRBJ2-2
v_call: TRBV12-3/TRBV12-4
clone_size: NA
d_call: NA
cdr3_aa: CASSRTQGRTGELFF
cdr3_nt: TGTGCCAGCAGTCGAACGCAGGGAAGGACCGGGGAGCTGTTTTTT

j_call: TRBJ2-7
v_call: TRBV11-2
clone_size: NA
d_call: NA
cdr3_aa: CASSPLKRGSRAYEQYF
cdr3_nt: TGTGCCAGCAGCCCTCTCAAGCGCGGCAGTAGAGCCTACGAGCAGTACTTC

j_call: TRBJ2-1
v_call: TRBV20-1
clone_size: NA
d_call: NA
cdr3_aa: CSARDRTLDFNEQFF
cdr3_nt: TGCAGTGCTAGAGATCGAACGCTAGACTTCAATGAGCAGTTCTTC